This T cell receptor (beta chain) appears in the sequencing data of a study of OX40 agonist ivuxolimab in advanced cancers. On the study more broadly: Treatment received earlier with anti-PD-1, anti-PD-L1 or anti-CTLA-4 agents was allowed, and over 30% had some.

The CDR3 covers 16 residues. Germline V gene data show CDR1 as KGHSH and CDR2 as LQKENI. The trim removed 4 bases at V and 4 bases at J, leaving 9 bases unmatched. This table comes from immunoSEQ multiplex PCR, and its TCRdb copy is limited to in-frame clones, with some not included. Of tens of thousands of clones listed, around 90% are singletons. Sample: CD4+ or CD8+ T cells sorted from blood, taken in a trial of the OX40 agonist ivuxolimab. The chain joins TRBV18 to TRBJ2-1; 8 bases are shared with TRBD1. The receptor's source is an adult with an advanced solid tumor such as melanoma, head and neck, liver or kidney cancer. The CDR3 sequence is CASSRYGQGSYNEQFF. The CDR3, as DNA: TGTGCCAGCTCACGTTACGGACAGGGATCTTACAATGAGCAGTTCTTC.